This T cell receptor beta chain originates from a study of blood T cell repertoires in COVID-19. In the study's own analysis: Amplification of reference gene primers provided the estimated nucleated cell counts. This table comes from immunoSEQ multiplex PCR, and its TCRdb copy is limited to in-frame clones, with some not included. The DNA gave D and trimming, while V, J and clone size come from that table. This sample yields 53,000 or so clones, of which roughly 77% are seen a single time; roughly two fifths belongs to the top ten. V gave up 3 bases and J gave up 0 bases; unmatched junction bases: 6. The CDR3 contains 16 residues. The V gene's germline CDR1 is SGHTA and CDR2 FQGNSA.

The V call is TRBV7-2, the J call TRBJ2-7; TRBD2 agrees at 9 bases. The receptor was isolated from a man between 65 and 79 years old with active or convalescent COVID-19. What was sequenced was peripheral blood. The DNA of the CDR3 is TGTGCCAGCAGCTTTAGCGGGGGCGACAGCTCCTACGAGCAGTACTTC. It specifies CASSFSGGDSSYEQYF.